These 13 T cell receptor beta chains came from one sample sequenced in a study of blood T cell repertoires in COVID-19 (dated by TCRdb to about 2020). The library came from the immunoSEQ multiplex PCR assay. The immuneACCESS repertoire file appears here via TCRdb, limited to in-frame rearrangements. These files lack a portion of the clones; in checked studies, under half of the deficit traces to unresolved V genes, and the cause of the others is not known. In this sample the table shows approximately 130,000 clones, around four fifths of which occur a single time. Of the sample, approximately 5.8% is held by the ten largest clones. Sequenced sample: peripheral blood. The origin of the receptors is a man aged 80 or over with active or convalescent COVID-19.

The chain uses TRBV6-5 and TRBJ1-5; 7 nucleotides align to TRBD1. The CDR3 contains 14 residues. Losses at the gene ends were 5 bases for V and 6 bases for J; bases not matched to a gene: 7. Looked up from germline, CDR1 is MNHEY and CDR2 is SVGAGI. The DNA for the CDR3 is TGTGCCAGCAGTATGACAGGGCTGGGTCAGCCCCAGCATTTT. Its protein is CASSMTGLGQPQHF.

The chain couples TRBV27 to TRBJ2-7, with a weak D call TRBD1 (6 bases). This CDR3 has 16 residues. Germline CDR1 MNHEY, CDR2 SMNVEV (reference sequence). The V and J ends lost 6 bases and 0 bases respectively, with 18 bases between them. CDR3 coding DNA: TGTGCCAGCAGCCCCCGATCAGGGGAACGCTCCTACGAGCAGTACTTC. The encoded protein is CASSPRSGERSYEQYF.

This clone was observed a few times. The rearrangement joins TRBV6-2 or TRBV6-3 to TRBJ2-1; TRBD2 matches 10 bases. The junction had 16 bases not matched to a gene; V was cut back by 4 bases and J by 1 base. Germline CDR1 is MNHEY and CDR2 is SVGEGT. The CDR3 runs 20 residues. CDR3 in amino acids: CASSSLGASGGAVSYNEQFF. The CDR3 DNA reads TGTGCCAGCAGTTCTCTCGGGGCAAGCGGGGGGGCCGTTTCCTACAATGAGCAGTTCTTC.

The rearrangement joins TRBV5-1 to TRBJ2-1, with TRBD1 identical over 8 bases. The CDR3 is 15 residues long. CDR1 and CDR2 from the germline V gene are SGHRS and YFSETQ. Germline trimming cut 4 bases from V and 2 bases from J; bases unmatched to any gene: 5. The CDR3 nucleotides read TGCGCCAGCAGCCTCGGACAGGGTCCCTACAATGAGCAGTTCTTC. Translated: CASSLGQGPYNEQFF.

V is TRBV21-1 and J is TRBJ2-5; TRBD1, the D gene given by the table, was not confirmed from the DNA. TRBV21-1 is shown as a pseudogene. The CDR3 runs 17 residues. The CDR3 DNA is TGTGCCAGCAGCAAAGGGGATTTTTGGACAGACCGAGAGACCCAGTACTTC. As protein: CASSKGDFWTDRETQYF.

This chain uses TRBV29-1 with TRBJ2-3, with 8 bases fitting TRBD1. With V trimmed by 4 bases and J by 6 bases, 6 bases remained unmatched. Germline V gives CDR1 SQVTM, CDR2 ANQGSEA. There are 13 residues in the CDR3. The CDR3 loop reads CSVARGQLDTQYF. In nucleotides, the CDR3 is TGCAGCGTTGCCAGGGGGCAATTGGATACGCAGTATTTT.

The chain joins TRBV7-2 to TRBJ1-1, with 9 bases fitting TRBD1. The CDR3 extends over 14 amino acids. Per the germline V gene, CDR1 is SGHTA and CDR2 is FQGNSA. Losses at the gene ends were 1 base for V and 6 bases for J; bases not matched to a gene: 3. The CDR3 DNA is TGTGCCAGCAGCTTAGAAGGGACAGGGCCTGAAGCTTTCTTT. It is translated as CASSLEGTGPEAFF.

J is TRBJ1-1 and V is TRBV29-1; weak D call: TRBD1 (6 bases). The CDR3 totals 16 residues. Germline assignment: CDR1 SQVTM and CDR2 ANQGSEA. Trimming left V 2 bases short and J 2 bases short, with 18 bases between. The DNA for the CDR3 is TGCAGCGTTGAACCCCCAGGGGACATTAGAAACACTGAAGCTTTCTTT. The encoded protein is CSVEPPGDIRNTEAFF.

V is TRBV18 and J is TRBJ1-2, with TRBD1 matching 9 bases. Germline lookup yields CDR1 KGHSH and CDR2 LQKENI. The trim removed 4 bases at V and 2 bases at J, leaving 5 bases unmatched. This CDR3 spans 15 amino acids. This CDR3 reads CASSLRQGENYGYTF. The CDR3 DNA follows: TGTGCCAGCTCACTCCGACAGGGGGAGAACTATGGCTACACCTTC.

In the case of this clone: Other DNA sequences in the sample encode the same CDR3. V and J are TRBV9 and TRBJ2-3; 7 nucleotides line up with TRBD2. The V and J ends lost 0 bases and 3 bases, in that order; junction bases with no gene match: 4. Per the germline V gene, CDR1 is SGDLS and CDR2 is YYNGEE. The CDR3 runs 15 residues. CDR3 coding DNA: TGTGCCAGCAGCGTAGGGGGGGGACTAACAGATACGCAGTATTTT. As protein: CASSVGGGLTDTQYF.

The rearrangement joins TRBV24-1 to TRBJ2-3; 9 bases align to TRBD1. Germline CDR1 is KGHDR and CDR2 is SFDVKD. The CDR3 has 14 residues. With V trimmed by 3 bases and J by 11 bases, 8 bases remained unmatched. The CDR3 region has the DNA TGTGCCACCAGTGATCCCCGGACAGGGGCTATGCAGTATTTT. Amino acid sequence: CATSDPRTGAMQYF.

CDR3 amino acids: CASSRGKSDEQYF. The CDR3 DNA reads as TGTGCCAGTAGCCGAGGGAAATCCGACGAGCAGTACTTC. J is TRBJ2-7 and V is TRBV19; tentative D call: TRBD2 (5 bases). Germline values: CDR1 LNHDA, CDR2 SQIVND (reference sequence). The V end was cut by 6 bases, the J end by 5 bases, with 14 bases between. CDR3 size: 13 residues.

The chain joins TRBV10-3 to TRBJ2-7, with D perhaps TRBD1 (6 bases). CDR3 length: 14 residues. Trimming removed 6 bases at V and 5 bases at J, with 17 bases between. Germline loops: CDR1 ENHRY, CDR2 SYGVKD. The CDR3 DNA reads as TGTGCCATCAGCCAGACAGGTGGTAGAAACGAGCAGTACTTC. Protein sequence: CAISQTGGRNEQYF.